What follows are 27 T cell receptor beta chains derived from one specimen sequenced in a study of shared clonotypes between healthy human individuals (dated by TCRdb to between 2020 and 2021). CD8 naive samples consisted of CD45RO-negative cells that were positively selected for CCR7, yielding a CD45RA+CCR7+ population without TemRA cells. The library was built by means of the immunoSEQ multiplex PCR assay. Sourced from immuneACCESS, this table was stored by TCRdb with only in-frame sequences that have V and J called. A share of the clones is absent; for the studies checked, an unresolved V gene accounts for under half, and the remainder has no known explanation. The sample profile shows around 2,000,000 clones; more than 85% of them were found once. Together, the top ten hold approximately 1.7% of the sample. Sequencing was done on a sample of naive CD8+ T cells from PBMCs. In light of the paper, this sample's cell subset or site label describes: CD45RA+CCR7+. The receptor set was obtained from a man between 18 and 29 years old in good health. Some clones in this sample may be carry-over from other donors' samples.

This clone showed up just a few times. J is TRBJ1-3 and V is TRBV30; possible D gene TRBD1, 6 bases. The CDR3 totals 13 residues. V lost 2 bases and J lost 8, with 13 bases in between. CDR1 is GTSNPN, CDR2 SVGIG, per germline (reference sequence). The CDR3 DNA sequence: TGTGCCTGGAGTCTGGGACCAGGGGACACCATATATTTT. This encodes CAWSLGPGDTIYF.

The rearrangement joins TRBV7-9 to TRBJ2-1; 7 bases align to TRBD2. Losses at the gene ends were 3 bases for V and 1 base for J; bases not matched to a gene: 3. CDR1 is SEHNR, CDR2 FQNEAQ, per germline (reference sequence). The CDR3 length is 15 residues. DNA for the CDR3: TGTGCCAGCAGCTTTACTAGCGCTTCCTACAATGAGCAGTTCTTC. This gives the protein CASSFTSASYNEQFF. The whole variable domain, remainder taken from reference TRBV7-9 and TRBJ2-1, is DTGVSQNPRHKITKRGQNVTFRCDPISEHNRLYWYRQTLGQGPEFLTYFQNEAQLEKSRLLSDRFSAERPKGSFSTLEIQRTEQGDSAMYLCASSFTSASYNEQFFGPGTRLTVL.

CDR3 loop: CASSQEMVDYNEQFF. As DNA, the CDR3 is TGCGCCAGCAGCCAAGAGATGGTAGACTACAATGAGCAGTTCTTC. The chain joins TRBV4-3 to TRBJ2-1; D is uncertain. CDR1 LGHNA and CDR2 YSLEER come from the germline V gene. Trimming cost V 0 bases and J 3 bases, with 9 bases left between them. This CDR3 contains 15 residues.

About this clone itself: The sample has other DNA sequences that encode this CDR3 too. The chain recombines TRBV14 with TRBJ2-1; D is ambiguous. Germline V CDR1 and CDR2: SGHDN, FVKESK. The CDR3 extends over 12 amino acids. V gave up 0 bases and J gave up 10 bases, with 7 bases separating them. The chain's CDR3 is CASSQDPTEQFF. CDR3 DNA: TGTGCCAGCAGCCAAGACCCAACAGAGCAGTTCTTC.

Note on this clone: The sample contains more than one DNA sequence encoding this CDR3. The rearrangement links TRBV15 to TRBJ2-7, with D possibly being TRBD2 (6 bases). Trimming pared 3 bases from V and 5 bases from J, leaving 14 bases between. Looked up from germline, CDR1 is LNHNV and CDR2 is YYDKDF (reference sequence). CDR3 length: 14 residues. In nucleotides, the CDR3 is TGTGCCACCAGCAGGGCCGGGACTGGAGACGAGCAGTACTTC. Protein sequence: CATSRAGTGDEQYF.

The rearrangement uses TRBV27 and TRBJ2-7, with a weak D call TRBD1 (5 bases). Deletions cut 4 bases from V and 5 bases from J, with 12 bases between. CDR3 size: 13 residues. Germline V gene sequence: CDR1 MNHEY, CDR2 SMNVEV (reference sequence). The CDR3 protein is CASSYVAGNEQYF. CDR3 in DNA: TGTGCCAGCAGTTACGTCGCAGGGAACGAGCAGTACTTC.

The CDR3 reads CASPGSRAPTDTQYF. Written as DNA, the CDR3 is TGTGCCAGCCCCGGATCGCGGGCGCCCACAGATACGCAGTATTTT. The rearrangement links TRBV7-9 to TRBJ2-3, with D possibly being TRBD2 (5 bases). The CDR3 runs 15 residues. Germline V gene sequence: CDR1 SEHNR, CDR2 FQNEAQ (reference sequence). The ends were cut back, 8 bases at V and 2 bases at J, with 17 bases in the middle. Variable domain in full (rest from reference TRBV7-9 and TRBJ2-3): DTGVSQNPRHKITKRGQNVTFRCDPISEHNRLYWYRQTLGQGPEFLTYFQNEAQLEKSRLLSDRFSAERPKGSFSTLEIQRTEQGDSAMYLCASPGSRAPTDTQYFGPGTRLTVL.

The chain combines TRBV19 with TRBJ1-1; D remains ambiguous. This CDR3 spans 12 amino acids. The V gene's germline CDR1 is LNHDA and CDR2 SQIVND (reference sequence). V gave up 4 bases and J gave up 6 bases, with 9 bases separating them. CDR3 sequence: CASSTDGPEAFF. The CDR3 region has the DNA TGTGCCAGTAGTACGGACGGACCTGAAGCTTTCTTT.

The CDR3 reads CASSTGQGSAYEQYF. The DNA for the CDR3 is TGTGCCAGTAGTACCGGACAGGGATCGGCCTACGAGCAGTACTTC. The genes are TRBV19 and TRBJ2-7, with 8 bases aligning to TRBD1. The CDR3 length is 15 residues. V dropped 4 bases and J dropped 2; count of bases not matched to a gene: 7. The germline V gene has CDR1 LNHDA and CDR2 SQIVND (reference sequence).

CDR3 bases: TGTGCCAGCAGTCTACGACCGGGGGAGGATTCACCCCTCCACTTT. It encodes CASSLRPGEDSPLHF. This chain connects TRBV6-1 to TRBJ1-6, with D perhaps matching TRBD1 (5 bases). In germline, CDR1 is MNHNS, CDR2 SASEGT. This CDR3 region has 15 residues. Trimming pared 5 bases from V and 8 bases from J, leaving 16 bases between.

The genes are TRBV19 and TRBJ1-5; D is perhaps TRBD1 (6 bases). Germline assignment: CDR1 LNHDA and CDR2 SQIVND (reference sequence). V lost 6 bases, J lost 0 bases, and 12 bases lay in between. The CDR3 spans 15 residues. The CDR3 region has the DNA TGTGCCAGTAGCTGGGGGACACATAGCAATCAGCCCCAGCATTTT. It yields the protein CASSWGTHSNQPQHF.

This clone was picked up one time. This chain uses TRBV10-3 with TRBJ2-1; possible D gene TRBD1, 5 bases. V lost 6 bases, J lost 0 bases, and 15 bases lay in between. This CDR3 spans 16 amino acids. Germline CDR1 ENHRY, CDR2 SYGVKD. The CDR3 reads CAISDRLVSSYNEQFF. DNA of the CDR3: TGTGCCATCAGCGACAGACTTGTGAGCTCCTACAATGAGCAGTTCTTC.

This clone was counted a single time. This chain connects TRBV6-6 to TRBJ1-5; D remains unclear. V shed 6 bases and J shed 7 bases, with 16 bases lying between them. CDR3 length equals 14 residues. Looked up from germline, CDR1 is MNHNY and CDR2 is SVGAGI (reference sequence). The CDR3 is CASSYATGGQPQHF. DNA of the CDR3: TGTGCCAGCAGCTACGCGACCGGAGGGCAGCCCCAGCATTTT.

The rearrangement links TRBV5-1 to TRBJ1-1; a weak D match, TRBD1 (5 bases). Germline V gene data show CDR1 as SGHRS and CDR2 as YFSETQ. This CDR3 contains 14 residues. Trimming removed 4 bases from V and 1 base from J, with 11 bases in between. CDR3 sequence: CASSLDISNTEAFF. DNA of the CDR3: TGCGCCAGCAGCCTGGACATATCGAACACTGAAGCTTTCTTT.

This clone was detected once. The rearrangement joins TRBV6-5 to TRBJ1-3; no clear D gene. Germline assignment: CDR1 MNHEY and CDR2 SVGAGI. V gave up 8 bases and J gave up 4 bases, with 15 bases separating them. This CDR3 has 14 amino acids. CDR3 in DNA: TGTGCCAGCTCCGCCAGACTGGGAGGAAACACCATATATTTT. It codes for CASSARLGGNTIYF.

The J gene is TRBJ1-2, the V gene TRBV27; 7 nucleotides agree with TRBD1. V trimming: 5 bases; J trimming: 2 bases; junction bases outside the gene matches: 11. This CDR3 spans 16 amino acids. The V gene's germline CDR1 is MNHEY and CDR2 SMNVEV (reference sequence). The chain's CDR3 is CASSRGGDSPNYGYTF. The CDR3 bases are TGTGCCAGCAGTAGGGGGGGGGACAGTCCCAACTATGGCTACACCTTC.

The J gene is TRBJ2-5, the V gene TRBV7-8; D remains ambiguous. The CDR3 runs 14 residues. V lost 7 bases and J 1 base, leaving 13 bases between the germline ends. Germline V gene data show CDR1 as SGHVS and CDR2 as FQNEAQ. The CDR3 nucleotides are TGTGCCAGCATTTTTGGCAGAACCCAAGAGACCCAGTACTTC. Amino acids: CASIFGRTQETQYF.

The genes are TRBV27 and TRBJ2-7; 7 bases agree with TRBD2. The CDR3 spans 14 residues. V lost 5 bases, J lost 7 bases, and 11 bases stayed unmatched. Germline loops: CDR1 MNHEY, CDR2 SMNVEV (reference sequence). CDR3 residues: CASSPRLASNEQYF. The CDR3 region has the DNA TGTGCCAGCAGTCCCAGACTAGCATCGAATGAGCAGTACTTC.

The chain combines TRBV5-1 with TRBJ1-1; D might be TRBD1 (5 bases). The V and J ends lost 0 bases and 0 bases respectively, with 21 bases between them. Per the germline V gene, CDR1 is SGHRS and CDR2 is YFSETQ. This CDR3 comprises 19 residues. The CDR3 DNA sequence: TGCGCCAGCAGCTTGGACAGGAGCCTAGATATACGGATGAACACTGAAGCTTTCTTT. Protein product: CASSLDRSLDIRMNTEAFF.

The chain carries TRBV20-1 and TRBJ1-1, with D perhaps matching TRBD1 (6 bases). Germline V gives CDR1 DFQATT, CDR2 SNEGSKA (reference sequence). This CDR3 is 11 amino acids long. Trimming removed 1 base from V and 8 bases from J, with 8 bases in between. CDR3 DNA sequence: TGCAGTGCTAGAGGACAGGAGGAAGCTTTCTTT. Translation: CSARGQEEAFF.

This clone has a single count. This sequence joins TRBV28 and TRBJ2-7; 8 bases map to TRBD2. The germline gives CDR1 MDHEN, CDR2 SYDVKM. The CDR3 has 18 amino acids. J was trimmed by 5 bases and V by 3 bases; bases with no gene match: 18. CDR3 coding DNA: TGTGCCAGCAGTTTTTGGGGCGGGGCACGGGAGGGCCGTCACGAGCAGTACTTC. Residues: CASSFWGGAREGRHEQYF. The full variable domain, with the rest looked up from reference TRBV28 and TRBJ2-7, is DVKVTQSSRYLVKRTGEKVFLECVQDMDHENMFWYRQDPGLGLRLIYFSYDVKMKEKGDIPEGYSVSREKKERFSLILESASTNQTSMYLCASSFWGGAREGRHEQYFGPGTRLTVT.

The chain links TRBV9 to TRBJ2-7, with 8 bases that match TRBD2. V was clipped by 0 bases and J by 6 bases; unmatched bases: 8. Germline lookup yields CDR1 SGDLS and CDR2 YYNGEE. The CDR3 loop spans 15 amino acids. The CDR3 loop reads CASSVGSGSLSEQYF. The DNA for the CDR3 is TGTGCCAGCAGCGTAGGGAGCGGGAGTCTCTCCGAGCAGTACTTC. The variable domain in full, completed from reference TRBV9 and TRBJ2-7, reads DSGVTQTPKHLITATGQRVTLRCSPRSGDLSVYWYQQSLDQGLQFLIQYYNGEERAKGNILERFSAQQFPDLHSELNLSSLELGDSALYFCASSVGSGSLSEQYFGPGTRLTVT.

This chain connects TRBV19 to TRBJ2-7; 15 nucleotides align to TRBD2. CDR1 and CDR2 from the germline V gene are LNHDA and SQIVND (reference sequence). The CDR3 covers 16 residues. Trimming cost V 8 bases and J 10 bases; bases outside gene matches: 15. CDR3 nucleotides: TGTGCCAGTTCCTCTGACACGGGACTAGCGGGAGGTCGACAGTACTTC. Its protein product is CASSSDTGLAGGRQYF.

The chain joins TRBV28 to TRBJ2-2, with D perhaps being TRBD1 or TRBD2 (6 bases each). This CDR3 spans 16 amino acids. Trimming shortened V by 6 bases and J by 3 bases, and 17 bases separated the two germline ends. Germline V gene sequence: CDR1 MDHEN, CDR2 SYDVKM. The DNA of the CDR3 is TGTGCCAGCAGACCCAACGGGGGCAGGGACACCGGGGAGCTGTTTTTT. Its protein is CASRPNGGRDTGELFF.

The CDR3 DNA sequence: TGTGCCAGTAGCTACCCAGGGACAGGGGTTAGCAATCAGCCCCAGCATTTT. Translated: CASSYPGTGVSNQPQHF. This rearrangement joins TRBV19 to TRBJ1-5, with TRBD1 matching 10 bases. V was clipped by 6 bases and J by 0 bases; unmatched bases: 8. Germline-derived CDR1 and CDR2 are LNHDA and SQIVND (reference sequence). The CDR3 has 17 amino acids.

V gene TRBV5-1 combines with J gene TRBJ2-7, with D hard to call. Trimming shortened V by 1 base and J by 4 bases, and 12 bases separated the two germline ends. This CDR3 spans 14 amino acids. Germline values: CDR1 SGHRS, CDR2 YFSETQ. DNA of the CDR3: TGCGCCAGCAGCTTGATGGGCTCCCTTTACGAGCAGTACTTC. As protein: CASSLMGSLYEQYF.

The chain uses TRBV7-9 and TRBJ2-1; 9 bases agree with TRBD1. Germline lookup yields CDR1 SEHNR and CDR2 FQNEAQ (reference sequence). This CDR3 is built from 15 residues. Trimming removed 3 bases from V and 4 bases from J; junction bases left unmatched: 4. Written as DNA, the CDR3 is TGTGCCAGCAGCTTCGGACAGGGGACGTACAATGAGCAGTTCTTC. It is translated as CASSFGQGTYNEQFF.